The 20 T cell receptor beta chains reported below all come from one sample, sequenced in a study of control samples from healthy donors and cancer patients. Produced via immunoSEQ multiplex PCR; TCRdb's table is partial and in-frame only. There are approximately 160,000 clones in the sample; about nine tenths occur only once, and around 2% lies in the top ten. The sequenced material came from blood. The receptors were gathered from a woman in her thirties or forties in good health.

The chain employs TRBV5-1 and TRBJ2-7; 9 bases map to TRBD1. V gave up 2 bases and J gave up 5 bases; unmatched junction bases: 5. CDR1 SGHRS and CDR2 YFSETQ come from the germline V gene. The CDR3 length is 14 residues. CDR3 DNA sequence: TGCGCCAGCAGCTTCACAGGGGGCCAGAACGAGCAGTACTTC. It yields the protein CASSFTGGQNEQYF.

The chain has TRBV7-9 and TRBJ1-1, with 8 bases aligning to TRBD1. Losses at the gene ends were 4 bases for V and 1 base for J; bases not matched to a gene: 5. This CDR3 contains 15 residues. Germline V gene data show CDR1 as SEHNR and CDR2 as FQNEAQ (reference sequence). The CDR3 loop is CASSSGQGWNTEAFF. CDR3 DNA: TGTGCCAGCAGCTCAGGACAGGGCTGGAACACTGAAGCTTTCTTT.

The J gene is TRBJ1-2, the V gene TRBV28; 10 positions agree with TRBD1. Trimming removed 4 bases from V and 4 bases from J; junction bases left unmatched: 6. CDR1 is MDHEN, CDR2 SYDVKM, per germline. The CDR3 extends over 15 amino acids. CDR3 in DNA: TGTGCCAGCAGTTCAGTCCGGACAGGGGGCTATGGCTACACCTTC. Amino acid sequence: CASSSVRTGGYGYTF.

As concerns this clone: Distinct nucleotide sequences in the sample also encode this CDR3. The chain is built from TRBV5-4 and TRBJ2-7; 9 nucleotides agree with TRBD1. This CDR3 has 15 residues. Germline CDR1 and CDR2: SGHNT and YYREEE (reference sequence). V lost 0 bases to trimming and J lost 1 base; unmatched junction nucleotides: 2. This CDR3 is CASSLGGTGSYEQYF. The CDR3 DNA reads TGTGCCAGCAGCTTGGGAGGGACAGGGTCCTACGAGCAGTACTTC.

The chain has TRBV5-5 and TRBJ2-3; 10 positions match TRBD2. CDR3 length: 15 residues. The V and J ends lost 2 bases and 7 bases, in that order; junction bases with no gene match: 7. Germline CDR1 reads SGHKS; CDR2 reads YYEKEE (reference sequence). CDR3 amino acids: CASSFISGGTHTQYF. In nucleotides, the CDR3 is TGTGCCAGCAGCTTCATTAGCGGGGGGACGCATACGCAGTATTTT.

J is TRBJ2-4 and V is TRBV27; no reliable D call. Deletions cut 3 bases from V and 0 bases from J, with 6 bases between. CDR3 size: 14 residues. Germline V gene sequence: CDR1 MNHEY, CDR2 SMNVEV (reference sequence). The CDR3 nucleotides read TGTGCCAGCAGTTTCGCCTCAGCCAAAAACATTCAGTACTTC. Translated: CASSFASAKNIQYF.

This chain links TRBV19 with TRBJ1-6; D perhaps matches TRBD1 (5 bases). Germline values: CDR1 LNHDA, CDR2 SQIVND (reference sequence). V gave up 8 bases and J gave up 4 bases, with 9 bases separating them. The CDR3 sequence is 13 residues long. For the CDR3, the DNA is TGTGCCAGTTGTGACAGTTATAATTCACCCCTCCACTTT. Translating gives CASCDSYNSPLHF.

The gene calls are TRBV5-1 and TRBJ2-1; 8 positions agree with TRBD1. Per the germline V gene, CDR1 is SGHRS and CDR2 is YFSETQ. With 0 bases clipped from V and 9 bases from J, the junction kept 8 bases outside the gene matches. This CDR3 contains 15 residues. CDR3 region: CASSLGQGAVGEQFF. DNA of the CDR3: TGCGCCAGCAGCTTGGGGCAGGGGGCAGTGGGTGAGCAGTTCTTC.

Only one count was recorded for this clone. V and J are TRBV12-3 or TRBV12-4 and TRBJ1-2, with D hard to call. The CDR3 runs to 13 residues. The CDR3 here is CATGRSTDYGYTF. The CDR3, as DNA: TGTGCAACGGGCCGAAGCACCGATTATGGCTACACCTTC.

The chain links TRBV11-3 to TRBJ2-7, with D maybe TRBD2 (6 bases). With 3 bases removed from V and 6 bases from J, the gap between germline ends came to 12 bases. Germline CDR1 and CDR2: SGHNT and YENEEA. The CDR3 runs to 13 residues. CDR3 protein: CASSLEGGSEQYF. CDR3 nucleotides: TGTGCCAGCAGCTTGGAAGGAGGGAGCGAGCAGTACTTC. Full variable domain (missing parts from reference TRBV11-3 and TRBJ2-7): EAGVVQSPRYKIIEKKQPVAFWCNPISGHNTLYWYLQNLGQGPELLIRYENEEAVDDSQLPKDRFSAERLKGVDSTLKIQPAELGDSAVYLCASSLEGGSEQYFGPGTRLTVT.

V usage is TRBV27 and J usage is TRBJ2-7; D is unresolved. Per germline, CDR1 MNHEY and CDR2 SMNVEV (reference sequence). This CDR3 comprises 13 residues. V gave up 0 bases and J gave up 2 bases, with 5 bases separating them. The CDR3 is CASSLSQAYEQYF. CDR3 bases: TGTGCCAGCAGTTTATCTCAAGCCTACGAGCAGTACTTC.

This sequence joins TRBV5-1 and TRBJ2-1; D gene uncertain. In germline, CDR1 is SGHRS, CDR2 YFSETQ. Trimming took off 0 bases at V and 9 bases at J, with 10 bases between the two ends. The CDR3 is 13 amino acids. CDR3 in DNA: TGCGCCAGCAGCTTGGTACCCGCGGCTGAGCAGTTCTTC. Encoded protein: CASSLVPAAEQFF.

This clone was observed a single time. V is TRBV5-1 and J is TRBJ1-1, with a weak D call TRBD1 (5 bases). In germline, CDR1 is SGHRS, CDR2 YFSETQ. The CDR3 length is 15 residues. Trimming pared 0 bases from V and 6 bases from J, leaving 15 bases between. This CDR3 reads CASSLDGTVDSEAFF. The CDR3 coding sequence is TGCGCCAGCAGCTTGGACGGGACCGTGGACTCTGAAGCTTTCTTT.

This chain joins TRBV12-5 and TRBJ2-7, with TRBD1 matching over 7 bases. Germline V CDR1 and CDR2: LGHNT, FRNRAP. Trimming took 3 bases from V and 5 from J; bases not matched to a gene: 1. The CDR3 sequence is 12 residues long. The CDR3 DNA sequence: TGTGCTAGTGGTTTCGACAGGGACGAGCAGTACTTC. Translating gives CASGFDRDEQYF. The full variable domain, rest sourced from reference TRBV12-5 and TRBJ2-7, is DARVTQTPRHKVTEMGQEVTMRCQPILGHNTVFWYRQTMMQGLELLAYFRNRAPLDDSGMPKDRFSAEMPDATLATLKIQPSEPRDSAVYFCASGFDRDEQYFGPGTRLTVT.

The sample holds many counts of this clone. The CDR3 protein is CASSEGGVGTEAFF. DNA of the CDR3: TGTGCCAGCAGTGAAGGAGGGGTAGGCACTGAAGCTTTCTTT. The chain combines TRBV2 with TRBJ1-1, with D possibly being TRBD1 (5 bases). Trimming stripped 1 base from V and 4 bases from J, with 10 bases between. This CDR3 is 14 amino acids long. CDR1 is SNHLY and CDR2 is FYNNEI in the germline V gene.

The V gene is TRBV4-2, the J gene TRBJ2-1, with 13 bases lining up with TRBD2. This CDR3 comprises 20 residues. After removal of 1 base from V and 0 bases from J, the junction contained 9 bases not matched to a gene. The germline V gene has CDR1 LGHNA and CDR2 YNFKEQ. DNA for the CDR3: TGTGCCAGCAGCCAAGCGACTAGCGGGGGGCTCTCAAGCTCCTACAATGAGCAGTTCTTC. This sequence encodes CASSQATSGGLSSSYNEQFF.

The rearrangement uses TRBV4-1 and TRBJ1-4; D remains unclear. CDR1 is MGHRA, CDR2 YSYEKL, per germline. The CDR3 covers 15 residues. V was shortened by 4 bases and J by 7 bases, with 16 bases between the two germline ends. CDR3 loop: CASSPRLAPGEKLFF. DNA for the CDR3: TGCGCCAGCAGCCCCCGCTTGGCCCCTGGTGAAAAACTGTTTTTT.

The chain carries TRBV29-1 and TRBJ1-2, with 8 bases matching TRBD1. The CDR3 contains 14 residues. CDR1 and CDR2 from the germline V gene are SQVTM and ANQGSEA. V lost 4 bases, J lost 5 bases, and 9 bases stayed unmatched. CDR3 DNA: TGCAGCGTTGGCGGACAGGGTACGGAGTATGGCTACACCTTC. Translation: CSVGGQGTEYGYTF.

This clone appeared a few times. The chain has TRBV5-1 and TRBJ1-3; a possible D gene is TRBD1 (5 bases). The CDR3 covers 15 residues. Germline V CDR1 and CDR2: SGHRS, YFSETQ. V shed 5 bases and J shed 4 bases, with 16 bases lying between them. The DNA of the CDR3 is TGCGCCAGCAGTTTAGGGCCGAGGGGAGGAAACACCATATATTTT. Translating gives CASSLGPRGGNTIYF.

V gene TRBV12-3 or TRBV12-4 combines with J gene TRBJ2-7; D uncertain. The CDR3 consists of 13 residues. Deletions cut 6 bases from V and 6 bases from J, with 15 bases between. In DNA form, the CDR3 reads TGTGCCAGCAGACTCGCCTCCATCAGCGAGCAGTACTTC. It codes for CASRLASISEQYF.